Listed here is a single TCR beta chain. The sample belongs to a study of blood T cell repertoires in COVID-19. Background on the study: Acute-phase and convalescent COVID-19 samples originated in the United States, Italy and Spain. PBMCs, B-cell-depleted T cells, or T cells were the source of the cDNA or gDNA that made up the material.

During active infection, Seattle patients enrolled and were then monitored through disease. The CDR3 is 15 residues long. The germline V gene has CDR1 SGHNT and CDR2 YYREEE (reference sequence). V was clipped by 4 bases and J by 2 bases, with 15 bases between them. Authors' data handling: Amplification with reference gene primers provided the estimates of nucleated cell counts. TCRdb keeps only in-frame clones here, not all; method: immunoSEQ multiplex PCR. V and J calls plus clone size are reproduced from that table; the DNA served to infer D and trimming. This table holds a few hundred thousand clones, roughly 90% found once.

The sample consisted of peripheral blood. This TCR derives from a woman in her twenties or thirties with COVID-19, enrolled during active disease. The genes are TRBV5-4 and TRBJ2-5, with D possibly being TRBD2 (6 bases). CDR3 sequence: CASSNSGGAQETQYF. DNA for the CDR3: TGTGCCAGCAGCAACTCGGGCGGGGCACAAGAGACCCAGTACTTC.